The 9 T cell receptor beta chains below come from one sample, sequenced in a study of blood T cell repertoires in COVID-19. The data were produced by immunoSEQ multiplex PCR, yet TCRdb's version contains in-frame clones alone and is incomplete. The sample includes about 370,000 clones, 85% to 90% of them seen just once. The sequenced sample consisted of PBMCs or T cells enriched from blood (not recorded which). These receptors were collected from a man between 18 and 29 years old who had recovered from COVID-19.

The rearrangement uses TRBV7-9 and TRBJ1-2; the match to TRBD1 covers 11 bases. The CDR3 loop spans 15 amino acids. Per the germline V gene, CDR1 is SEHNR and CDR2 is FQNEAQ (reference sequence). Trimming at V came to 5 bases and at J to 6 bases, leaving 8 bases not matched to a gene. The CDR3 DNA reads TGTGCCAGCAGCCAAAACCCGGGACAGGGGGATGGCTACACCTTC. This codes for CASSQNPGQGDGYTF.

This chain connects TRBV28 to TRBJ1-4, with no clear D. With 3 bases removed from V and 1 base from J, the gap between germline ends came to 6 bases. Germline V gene data show CDR1 as MDHEN and CDR2 as SYDVKM. This CDR3 is built from 14 residues. CDR3 bases: TGTGCCAGCAGTTTTGTGAGAACTAATGAAAAACTGTTTTTT. This encodes CASSFVRTNEKLFF.

The rearrangement uses TRBV7-9 and TRBJ2-7; D unresolved. The CDR3 contains 15 residues. Germline lookup yields CDR1 SEHNR and CDR2 FQNEAQ (reference sequence). Trimming cost V 4 bases and J 0 bases, with 13 bases left between them. CDR3: CASSSLQQASYEQYF. In DNA, the CDR3 is TGTGCCAGCAGCTCCCTCCAGCAGGCCTCCTACGAGCAGTACTTC.

In regard to this clone: Other DNA sequences in this specimen translate into the identical CDR3. This rearrangement joins TRBV5-1 to TRBJ1-2, with D maybe TRBD1 (6 bases). The V gene lost 1 base and the J gene lost 3 bases, with 7 bases spanning the gap. The CDR3 covers 13 residues. Germline assignment: CDR1 SGHRS and CDR2 YFSETQ. This CDR3 reads CASSLRTDYGYTF. The CDR3 DNA reads TGCGCCAGCAGCTTGAGGACAGACTATGGCTACACCTTC. Looking up the rest from reference TRBV5-1 and TRBJ1-2 gives the full variable domain: KAGVTQTPRYLIKTRGQQVTLSCSPISGHRSVSWYQQTPGQGLQFLFEYFSETQRNKGNFPGRFSGRQFSNSRSEMNVSTLELGDSALYLCASSLRTDYGYTFGSGTRLTVV.

J is TRBJ1-2 and V is TRBV27, with D possibly being TRBD1 (6 bases). Germline CDR1 MNHEY, CDR2 SMNVEV (reference sequence). The CDR3 loop spans 12 amino acids. V lost 7 bases and J lost 6, with 12 bases in between. For the CDR3, the DNA is TGTGCCAGCAAGGGGGAGGGGCATGGCTACACCTTC. It is translated as CASKGEGHGYTF.

V usage is TRBV7-3 and J usage is TRBJ2-1, with D tentatively TRBD2 (6 bases). The CDR3 loop spans 17 amino acids. The V gene's germline CDR1 is SGHTA and CDR2 FQGTGA. V was trimmed by 2 bases and J by 4 bases, leaving 18 bases between them. As DNA, the CDR3 is TGTGCCAGCAGCTTATATCCTAGCGAGGTAAAATACAATGAGCAGTTCTTC. It specifies CASSLYPSEVKYNEQFF.

This clone came up many times. This sequence joins TRBV5-4 and TRBJ2-7; no clear D. V shed 0 bases and J shed 3 bases, with 7 bases lying between them. CDR1 is SGHNT and CDR2 is YYREEE in the germline V gene (reference sequence). This CDR3 is 13 amino acids long. CDR3 sequence: CASSLAGVYEQYF. DNA for the CDR3: TGTGCCAGCAGCTTGGCCGGTGTCTACGAGCAGTACTTC.

The gene calls are TRBV12-5 and TRBJ1-3, with D possibly TRBD1 on 6 matching bases. The V gene's germline CDR1 is LGHNT and CDR2 FRNRAP. Deletions cut 8 bases from V and 2 bases from J, with 10 bases between. The CDR3 contains 13 residues. CDR3 in amino acids: CASYRDPGNTIYF. Here the CDR3 DNA reads TGTGCTAGTTACAGGGACCCTGGAAACACCATATATTTT.

This rearrangement joins TRBV6-5 to TRBJ2-3; no definite D call. V gave up 5 bases and J gave up 3 bases, with 12 bases separating them. This CDR3 spans 14 amino acids. Germline V gene lookup returns CDR1 MNHEY and CDR2 SVGAGI. Here the CDR3 reads CASSPHVGTDTQYF. The CDR3 DNA reads as TGTGCCAGCAGTCCCCACGTCGGTACAGATACGCAGTATTTT.